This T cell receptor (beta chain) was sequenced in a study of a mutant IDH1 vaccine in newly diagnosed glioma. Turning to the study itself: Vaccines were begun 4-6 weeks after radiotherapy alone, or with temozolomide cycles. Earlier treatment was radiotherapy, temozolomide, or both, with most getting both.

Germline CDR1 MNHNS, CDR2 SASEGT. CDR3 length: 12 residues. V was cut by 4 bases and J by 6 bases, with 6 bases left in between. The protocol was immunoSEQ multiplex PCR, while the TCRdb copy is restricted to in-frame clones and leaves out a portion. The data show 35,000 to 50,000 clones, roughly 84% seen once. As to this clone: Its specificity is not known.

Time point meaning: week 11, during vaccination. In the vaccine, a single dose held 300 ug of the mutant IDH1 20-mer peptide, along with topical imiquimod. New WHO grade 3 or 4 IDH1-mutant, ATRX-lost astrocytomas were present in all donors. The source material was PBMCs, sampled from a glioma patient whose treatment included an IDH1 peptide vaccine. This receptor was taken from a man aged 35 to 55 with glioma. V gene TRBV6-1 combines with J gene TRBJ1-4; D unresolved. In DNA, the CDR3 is TGTGCCAGCAGTGGCGAAGATGAAAAACTGTTTTTT. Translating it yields CASSGEDEKLFF.